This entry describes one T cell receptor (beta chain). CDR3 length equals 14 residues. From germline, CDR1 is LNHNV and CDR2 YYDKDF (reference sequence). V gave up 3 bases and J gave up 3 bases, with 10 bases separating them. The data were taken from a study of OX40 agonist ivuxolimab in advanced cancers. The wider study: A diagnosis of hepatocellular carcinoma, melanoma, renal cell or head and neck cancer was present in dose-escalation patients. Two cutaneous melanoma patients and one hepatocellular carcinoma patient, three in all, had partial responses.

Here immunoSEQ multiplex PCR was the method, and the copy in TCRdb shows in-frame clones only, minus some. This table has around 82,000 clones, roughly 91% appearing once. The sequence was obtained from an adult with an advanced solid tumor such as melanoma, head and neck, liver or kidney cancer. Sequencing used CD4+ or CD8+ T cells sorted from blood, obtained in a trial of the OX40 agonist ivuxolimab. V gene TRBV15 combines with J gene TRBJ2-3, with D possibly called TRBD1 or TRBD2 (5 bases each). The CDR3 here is CATSSEGKTDTQYF. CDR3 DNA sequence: TGTGCCACCAGCAGTGAGGGGAAGACAGATACGCAGTATTTT.